This T cell receptor beta chain comes out of a study of T cells after yellow fever vaccination. The study's findings and limits: Only a small proportion of the clonotypes turned up in both the CD4 and the CD8 compartments, likely arising from convergent recombination. A weaker but faster secondary response was observed, peaking on day 5 versus 15.

This clonotype was recorded many times. Its antigen is not known. TCRdb recomputed calls from the 5' RACE reads with MiXCR, one row per CDR3 protein. The repertoire consists of 250,000 or so distinct CDR3 sequences, with about 3.9% occurring once and the leading ten covering approximately 18%. CDR1 and CDR2 from the germline V gene are DFQATT and SNEGSKA (reference sequence). This CDR3 region has 13 residues. With 6 bases removed from V and 2 bases from J, the gap between germline ends came to 12 bases. This TCR was recovered from a man aged 18 to 30 who received the YFV17D yellow fever vaccine. The sample consisted of PBMCs, taken 15 days after the yellow fever booster vaccination. The V call is TRBV20-1, the J call TRBJ2-3; the D gene is possibly TRBD2 (5 bases). The CDR3 region is CSAGRAPTDTQYF. DNA for the CDR3: TGCAGTGCCGGGCGGGCCCCCACAGATACGCAGTATTTT.